The 4 T cell receptor beta chains in this list originate from one sample, sequenced in a study of OX40 agonist ivuxolimab in advanced cancers. Assay: immunoSEQ multiplex PCR; the TCRdb copy retains only in-frame clones and omits some. The sample shows roughly 48,000 clones, approximately 90% of them seen only once. Sequencing used CD4+ or CD8+ T cells sorted from blood, obtained in a trial of the OX40 agonist ivuxolimab. The receptor source for this set is an adult with an advanced solid tumor such as melanoma, head and neck, liver or kidney cancer.

This rearrangement joins TRBV5-1 to TRBJ2-7; D is perhaps TRBD2 (7 bases). The CDR3 is 14 amino acids. Germline loops: CDR1 SGHRS, CDR2 YFSETQ. V lost 8 bases and J lost 3, with 18 bases in between. The CDR3 nucleotides are TGCGCCAGTCGTCCGGGGGGCCTCGACTACGAGCAGTACTTC. It encodes CASRPGGLDYEQYF.

The chain uses TRBV28 and TRBJ2-7; a weak D match, TRBD1 (5 bases). This CDR3 comprises 18 residues. V dropped 6 bases and J dropped 2 bases, with 26 bases sitting between them. Germline V gene sequence: CDR1 MDHEN, CDR2 SYDVKM. The CDR3 DNA sequence: TGTGCCAGCAGCTCCAGGTCAGGGATGGCTTTTTTACCCTACGAGCAGTACTTC. Protein sequence: CASSSRSGMAFLPYEQYF. Complete variable domain (other parts from reference TRBV28 and TRBJ2-7): DVKVTQSSRYLVKRTGEKVFLECVQDMDHENMFWYRQDPGLGLRLIYFSYDVKMKEKGDIPEGYSVSREKKERFSLILESASTNQTSMYLCASSSRSGMAFLPYEQYFGPGTRLTVT.

This clone appeared a few times. The genes are TRBV21-1 and TRBJ1-1; TRBD1, the table's D call, lacks a check against the DNA. TRBV21-1 is shown as a pseudogene. CDR3 length: 16 residues. Here the CDR3 reads CASSKPWTDMNTEAFF. The CDR3 nucleotides read TGTGCCAGCAGCAAGCCTTGGACAGACATGAACACTGAAGCTTTCTTT.

This clone occurred once. V usage is TRBV5-6 and J usage is TRBJ2-7, with 8 bases fitting TRBD1. The length of the CDR3 is 15 residues. CDR1 is SGHDT, CDR2 YYEEEE, per germline. V dropped 5 bases and J dropped 0; count of bases not matched to a gene: 7. The CDR3 nucleotides are TGTGCCAGCAGTTCTCCCGGGACAGGCTCCTACGAGCAGTACTTC. Its protein is CASSSPGTGSYEQYF.